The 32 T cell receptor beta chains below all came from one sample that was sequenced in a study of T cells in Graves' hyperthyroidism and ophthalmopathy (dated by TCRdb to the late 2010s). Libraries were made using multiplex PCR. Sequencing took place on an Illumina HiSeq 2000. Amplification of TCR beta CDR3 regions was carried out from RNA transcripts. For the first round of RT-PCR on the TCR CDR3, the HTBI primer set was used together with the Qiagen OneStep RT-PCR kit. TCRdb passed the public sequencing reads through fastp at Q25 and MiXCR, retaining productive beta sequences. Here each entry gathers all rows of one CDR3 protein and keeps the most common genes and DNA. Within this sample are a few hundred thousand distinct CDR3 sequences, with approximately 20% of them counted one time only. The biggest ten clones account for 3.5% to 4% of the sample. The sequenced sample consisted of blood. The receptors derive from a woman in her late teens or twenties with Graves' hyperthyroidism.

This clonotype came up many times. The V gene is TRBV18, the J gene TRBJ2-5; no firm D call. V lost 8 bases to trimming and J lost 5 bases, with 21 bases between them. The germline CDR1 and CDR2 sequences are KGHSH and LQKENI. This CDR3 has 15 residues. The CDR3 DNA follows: TGTGCCAGCCTCCCCAGCCAGGTGCCGGGCGAGACCCAGTACTTC. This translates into CASLPSQVPGETQYF.

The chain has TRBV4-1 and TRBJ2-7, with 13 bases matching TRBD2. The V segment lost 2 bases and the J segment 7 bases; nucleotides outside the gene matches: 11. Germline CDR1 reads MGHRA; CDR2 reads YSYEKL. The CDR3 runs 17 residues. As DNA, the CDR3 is TGCGCCAGCAGCCAAAACTTGGGACTAGCGGGGCTCGGGGAGCAGTACTTC. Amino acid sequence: CASSQNLGLAGLGEQYF.

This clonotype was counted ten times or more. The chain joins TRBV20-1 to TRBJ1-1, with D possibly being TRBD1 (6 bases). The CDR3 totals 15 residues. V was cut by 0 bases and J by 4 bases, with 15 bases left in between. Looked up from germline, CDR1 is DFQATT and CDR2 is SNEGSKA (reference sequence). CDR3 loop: CSARDLQGSRTEAFF. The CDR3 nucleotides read TGCAGTGCTAGAGACCTCCAGGGGAGTCGCACTGAAGCTTTCTTT.

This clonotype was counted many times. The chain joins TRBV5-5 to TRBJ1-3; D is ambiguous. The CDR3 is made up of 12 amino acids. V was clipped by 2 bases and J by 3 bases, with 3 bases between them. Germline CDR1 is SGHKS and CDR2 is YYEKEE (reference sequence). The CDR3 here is CASSFGGNTIYF. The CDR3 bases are TGTGCCAGCAGCTTCGGTGGAAACACCATATATTTT.

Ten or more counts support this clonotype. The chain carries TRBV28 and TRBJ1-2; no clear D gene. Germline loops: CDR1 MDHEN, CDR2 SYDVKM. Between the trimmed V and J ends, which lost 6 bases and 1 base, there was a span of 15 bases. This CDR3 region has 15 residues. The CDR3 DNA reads TGTGCCAGCAGCTCGCCCTCGGAACGTAACTATGGCTACACCTTC. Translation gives CASSSPSERNYGYTF.

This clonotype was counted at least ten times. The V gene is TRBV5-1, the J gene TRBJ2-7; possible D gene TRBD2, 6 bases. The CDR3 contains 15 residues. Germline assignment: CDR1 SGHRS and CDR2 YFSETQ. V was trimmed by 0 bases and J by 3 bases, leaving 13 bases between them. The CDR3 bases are TGCGCCAGCAGCTTGGAGGCGGGGCAGGGCTACGAGCAGTACTTC. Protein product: CASSLEAGQGYEQYF.

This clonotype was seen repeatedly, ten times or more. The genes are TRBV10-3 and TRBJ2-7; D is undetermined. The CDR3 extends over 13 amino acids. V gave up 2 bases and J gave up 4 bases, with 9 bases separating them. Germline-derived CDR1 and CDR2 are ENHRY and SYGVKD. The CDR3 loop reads CAISERPQYEQYF. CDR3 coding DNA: TGTGCCATCAGTGAGAGACCGCAGTACGAGCAGTACTTC.

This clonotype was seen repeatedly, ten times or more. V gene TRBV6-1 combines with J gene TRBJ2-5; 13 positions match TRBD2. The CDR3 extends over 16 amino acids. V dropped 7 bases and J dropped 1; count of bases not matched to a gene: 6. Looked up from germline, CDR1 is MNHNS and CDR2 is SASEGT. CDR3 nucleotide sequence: TGTGCCAGCATGGGACTAGCGGGGTCCCTCCAAGAGACCCAGTACTTC. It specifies CASMGLAGSLQETQYF.

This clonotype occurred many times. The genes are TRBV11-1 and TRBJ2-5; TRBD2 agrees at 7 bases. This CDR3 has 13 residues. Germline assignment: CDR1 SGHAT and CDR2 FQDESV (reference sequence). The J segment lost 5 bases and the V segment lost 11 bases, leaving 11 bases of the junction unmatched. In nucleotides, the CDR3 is TGTGCCTCTTCGGAGCTCGGGAGGGAGACCCAGTACTTC. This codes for CASSELGRETQYF.

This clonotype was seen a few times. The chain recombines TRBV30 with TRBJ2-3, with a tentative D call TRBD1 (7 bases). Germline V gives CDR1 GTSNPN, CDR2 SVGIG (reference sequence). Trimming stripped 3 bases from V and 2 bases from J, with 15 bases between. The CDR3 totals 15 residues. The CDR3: CAWRRRGLYTDTQYF. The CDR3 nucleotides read TGTGCCTGGAGGAGGAGGGGGCTCTACACAGATACGCAGTATTTT.

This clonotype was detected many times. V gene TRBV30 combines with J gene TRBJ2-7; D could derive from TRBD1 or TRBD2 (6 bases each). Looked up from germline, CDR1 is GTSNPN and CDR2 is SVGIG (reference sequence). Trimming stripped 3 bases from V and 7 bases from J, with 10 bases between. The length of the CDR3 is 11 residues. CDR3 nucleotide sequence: TGTGCCTGGAGCCTAGGGGGGGAGCAGTACTTC. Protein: CAWSLGGEQYF.

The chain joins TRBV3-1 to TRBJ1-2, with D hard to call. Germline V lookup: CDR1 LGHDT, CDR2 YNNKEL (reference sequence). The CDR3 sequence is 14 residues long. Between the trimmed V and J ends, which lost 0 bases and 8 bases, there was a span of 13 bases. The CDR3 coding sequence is TGTGCCAGCAGCCAAGACGGCAGAGTAGGAGGCTACACCTTC. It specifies CASSQDGRVGGYTF.

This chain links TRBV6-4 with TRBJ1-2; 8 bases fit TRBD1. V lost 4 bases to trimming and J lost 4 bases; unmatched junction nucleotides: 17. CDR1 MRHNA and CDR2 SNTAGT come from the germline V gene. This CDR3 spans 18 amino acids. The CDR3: CASSAYGQGRIPVYGYTF. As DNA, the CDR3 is TGTGCCAGCAGTGCCTACGGACAGGGTAGGATTCCGGTCTATGGCTACACCTTC.

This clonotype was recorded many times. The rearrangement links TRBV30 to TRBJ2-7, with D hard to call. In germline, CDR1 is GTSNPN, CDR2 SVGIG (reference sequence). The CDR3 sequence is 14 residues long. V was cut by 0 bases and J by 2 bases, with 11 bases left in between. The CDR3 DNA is TGTGCCTGGAGTGTCGGCGGAGTGGCCTACGAGCAGTACTTC. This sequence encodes CAWSVGGVAYEQYF.

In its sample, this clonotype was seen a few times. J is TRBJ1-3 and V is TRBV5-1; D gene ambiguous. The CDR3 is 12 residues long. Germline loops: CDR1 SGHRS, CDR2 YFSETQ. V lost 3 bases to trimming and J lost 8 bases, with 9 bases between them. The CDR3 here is CASSSGRDTIYF. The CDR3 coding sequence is TGCGCCAGCAGCTCCGGAAGGGACACCATATATTTT.

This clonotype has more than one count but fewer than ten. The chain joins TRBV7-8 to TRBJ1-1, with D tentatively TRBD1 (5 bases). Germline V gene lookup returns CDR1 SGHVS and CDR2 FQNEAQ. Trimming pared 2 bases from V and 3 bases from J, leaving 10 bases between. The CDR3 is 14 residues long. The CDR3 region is CASSLNGGDTEAFF. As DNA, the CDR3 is TGTGCCAGCAGCTTAAACGGGGGTGACACTGAAGCTTTCTTT.

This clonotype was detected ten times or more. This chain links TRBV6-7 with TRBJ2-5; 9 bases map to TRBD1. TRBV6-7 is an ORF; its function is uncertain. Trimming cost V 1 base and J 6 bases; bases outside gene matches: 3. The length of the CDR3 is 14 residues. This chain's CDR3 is CASSYFTGGKTQYF. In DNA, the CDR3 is TGTGCCAGCAGTTACTTCACAGGGGGCAAGACCCAGTACTTC.

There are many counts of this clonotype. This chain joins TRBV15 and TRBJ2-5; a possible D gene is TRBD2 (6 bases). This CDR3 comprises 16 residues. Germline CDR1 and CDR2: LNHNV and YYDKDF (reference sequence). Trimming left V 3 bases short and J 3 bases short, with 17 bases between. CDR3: CATSRFRRDHKETQYF. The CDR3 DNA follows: TGTGCCACCAGCAGGTTTAGGCGGGACCACAAAGAGACCCAGTACTTC. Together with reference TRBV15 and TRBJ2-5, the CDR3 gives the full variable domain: DAMVIQNPRYQVTQFGKPVTLSCSQTLNHNVMYWYQQKSSQAPKLLFHYYDKDFNNEADTPDNFQSRRPNTSFCFLDIRSPGLGDTAMYLCATSRFRRDHKETQYFGPGTRLLVL.

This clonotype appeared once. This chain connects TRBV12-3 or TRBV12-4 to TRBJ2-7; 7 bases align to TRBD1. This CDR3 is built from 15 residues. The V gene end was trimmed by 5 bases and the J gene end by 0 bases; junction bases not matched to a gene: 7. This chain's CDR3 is CASSNHRQGSYEQYF. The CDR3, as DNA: TGTGCCAGCAGTAACCATCGACAGGGCTCCTACGAGCAGTACTTC.

CDR3 protein: CASTTSGGVTGELFF. The CDR3 region has the DNA TGTGCCAGCACCACTAGCGGGGGGGTGACCGGGGAGCTGTTTTTT. V usage is TRBV12-3 or TRBV12-4 and J usage is TRBJ2-2, with 13 nucleotides matching TRBD2. CDR3 length equals 15 residues. V lost 7 bases to trimming and J lost 5 bases; unmatched junction nucleotides: 4.

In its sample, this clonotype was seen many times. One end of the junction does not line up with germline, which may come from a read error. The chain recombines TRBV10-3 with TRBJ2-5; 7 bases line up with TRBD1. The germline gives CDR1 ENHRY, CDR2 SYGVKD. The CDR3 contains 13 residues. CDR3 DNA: TGCGCCATCAGCCTCGGGACAGAAGAGACCCAGTACTTC. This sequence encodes CAISLGTEETQYF.

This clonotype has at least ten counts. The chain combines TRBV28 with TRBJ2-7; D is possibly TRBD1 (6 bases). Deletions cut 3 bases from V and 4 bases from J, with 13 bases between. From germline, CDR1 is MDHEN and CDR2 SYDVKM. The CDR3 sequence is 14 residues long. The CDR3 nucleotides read TGTGCCAGCAGTTTCGCCTCACAGGGATACGAGCAGTACTTC. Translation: CASSFASQGYEQYF.

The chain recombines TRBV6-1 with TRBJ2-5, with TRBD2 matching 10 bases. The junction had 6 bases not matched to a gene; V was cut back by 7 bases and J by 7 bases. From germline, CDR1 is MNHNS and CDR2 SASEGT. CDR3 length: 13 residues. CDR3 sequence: CASTLSGGTTQYF. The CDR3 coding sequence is TGTGCCAGCACCCTTAGCGGGGGGACGACCCAGTACTTC.

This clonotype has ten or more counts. Here the CDR3 reads CAWSVDWQSYRGELFF. In nucleotides, the CDR3 is TGTGCCTGGAGTGTAGACTGGCAGTCGTATCGCGGGGAGCTGTTTTTT. This chain joins TRBV30 and TRBJ2-2; D gene unclear. Germline assignment: CDR1 GTSNPN and CDR2 SVGIG (reference sequence). The length of the CDR3 is 16 residues. V dropped 0 bases and J dropped 7 bases, with 18 bases sitting between them.

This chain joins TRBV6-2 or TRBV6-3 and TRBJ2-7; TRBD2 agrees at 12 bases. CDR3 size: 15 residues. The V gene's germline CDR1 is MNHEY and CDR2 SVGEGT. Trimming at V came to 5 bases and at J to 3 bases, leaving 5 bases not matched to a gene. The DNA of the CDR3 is TGTGCCAGCAGTGCGGGACTAGCGGGTTACTACGAGCAGTACTTC. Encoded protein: CASSAGLAGYYEQYF.

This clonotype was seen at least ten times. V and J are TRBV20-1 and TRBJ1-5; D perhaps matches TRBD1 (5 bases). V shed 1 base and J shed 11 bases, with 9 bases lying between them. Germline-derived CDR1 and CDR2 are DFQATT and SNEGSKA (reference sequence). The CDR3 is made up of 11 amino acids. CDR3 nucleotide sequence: TGCAGTGCTAGAGCGGAGACAGCCCAGCATTTT. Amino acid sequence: CSARAETAQHF.

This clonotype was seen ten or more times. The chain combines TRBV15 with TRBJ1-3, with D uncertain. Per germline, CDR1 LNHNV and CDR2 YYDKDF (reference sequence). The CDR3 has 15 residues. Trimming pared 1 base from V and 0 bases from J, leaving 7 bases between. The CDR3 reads CATSRGLVSGNTIYF. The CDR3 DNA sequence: TGTGCCACCAGCAGAGGACTCGTCTCTGGAAACACCATATATTTT.

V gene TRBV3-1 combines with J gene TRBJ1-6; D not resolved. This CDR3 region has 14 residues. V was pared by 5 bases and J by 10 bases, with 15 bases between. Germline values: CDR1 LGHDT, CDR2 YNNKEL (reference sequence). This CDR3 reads CASSIRLVQSPLHF. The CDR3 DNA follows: TGTGCCAGCAGCATAAGACTGGTTCAATCACCCCTCCACTTT.

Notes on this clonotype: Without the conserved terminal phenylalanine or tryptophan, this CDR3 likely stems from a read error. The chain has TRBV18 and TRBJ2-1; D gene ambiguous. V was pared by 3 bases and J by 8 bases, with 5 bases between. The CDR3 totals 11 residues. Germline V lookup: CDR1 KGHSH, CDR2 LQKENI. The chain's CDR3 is CASSPRDEQFC. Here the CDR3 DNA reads TGTGCCAGCTCACCGAGAGATGAGCAGTTCTGC.

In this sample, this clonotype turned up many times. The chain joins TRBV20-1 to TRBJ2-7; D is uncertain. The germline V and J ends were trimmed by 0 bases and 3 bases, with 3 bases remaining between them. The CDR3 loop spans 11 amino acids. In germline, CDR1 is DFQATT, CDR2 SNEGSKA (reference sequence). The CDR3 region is CSARDLYEQYF. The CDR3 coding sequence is TGCAGTGCTAGAGACCTCTACGAGCAGTACTTC.

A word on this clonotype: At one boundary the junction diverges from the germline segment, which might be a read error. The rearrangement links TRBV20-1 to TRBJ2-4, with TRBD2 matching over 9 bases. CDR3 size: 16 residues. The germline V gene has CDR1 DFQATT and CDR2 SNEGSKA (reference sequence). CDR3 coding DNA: TGCAGTGGTAGACCCCCGGAGCGGGGGGTCTTAAACATTCAGTACTTC. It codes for CSGRPPERGVLNIQYF.

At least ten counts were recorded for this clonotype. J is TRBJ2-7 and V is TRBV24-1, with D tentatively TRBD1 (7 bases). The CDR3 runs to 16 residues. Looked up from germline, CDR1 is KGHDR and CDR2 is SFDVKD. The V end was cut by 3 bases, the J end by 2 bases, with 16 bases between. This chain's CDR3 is CATSDPRQGGAYEQYF. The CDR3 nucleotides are TGTGCCACCAGTGATCCGAGACAGGGAGGCGCCTACGAGCAGTACTTC.